The TCR beta chain described here comes from a study of OX40 agonist ivuxolimab in advanced cancers. Overall study context: All patients had ivuxolimab intravenously every 2 weeks at 0.01 to 10 mg/kg. Age averaged 60 years (range about 23 to 80), and 82.7% were male. Study-wide results and caveats: Compared with CD4+, CD8+ T cells on average had more expanded clones.

Blood draws occurred at baseline, cycle 4 day 1, and cycle 7 day 1. Assay used: immunoSEQ multiplex PCR; TCRdb lists only in-frame clones, some missing. The sample consists of tens of thousands of clones, approximately 85% of them appearing once. As to this clone: Its target is not known.

The TCR sequence derives from an adult with an advanced solid tumor such as melanoma, head and neck, liver or kidney cancer. The sequences come from CD4+ or CD8+ T cells sorted from blood, collected in a trial of the OX40 agonist ivuxolimab.

DNA of the CDR3: TGTGCCAGCAACAAATGGGGGGACACCGGGGAGCTGTTTTTT. Translated: CASNKWGDTGELFF. The chain links TRBV27 to TRBJ2-2; weak D call: TRBD2 (6 bases). This CDR3 has 14 residues. Deletions cut 7 bases from V and 3 bases from J, with 12 bases between. From germline, CDR1 is MNHEY and CDR2 SMNVEV (reference sequence).